A selection of T cell receptor beta chains follows, all from one sample in a study of patients and donors after allogeneic stem cell transplantation. TCRdb reanalysed the RT-PCR reads using MiXCR and keeps one entry per CDR3 protein. The table includes some 960,000 distinct CDR3 sequences, about a sixth detected once. The sample taken for sequencing was blood, either unsorted or a sorted T cell fraction (not recorded which). The receptors originated from a human donor who was either an allogeneic HSCT recipient or a stem cell or donor lymphocyte infusion donor (not recorded which). It is not recorded whose cells these are; they may come from a transplant donor. CDR3s include the opening cysteine and the closing phenylalanine or tryptophan. Fields, in order: J gene, clone size, D gene, V gene, CDR3 DNA, CDR3 protein. D genes are given only for firm matches. A clone size is listed for some rows: how often the clone was seen (once, few, many), or a class if it is expanded.

TRBJ1-6 . . TRBV27 TGTGCCAGCAGTTTGGTCGGCCGGGTAAATAATTCACCCCTCCACTTT CASSLVGRVNNSPLHF
TRBJ1-2 . . TRBV4-2 TGTGCCAGCAGCCAAGATCTTGAATACTATGGCTACACCTTC CASSQDLEYYGYTF
TRBJ1-2 . . TRBV12-3/TRBV12-4 TGTGCCAGCAGTTTAAAGGGAATAAACTATGGCTACACCTTC CASSLKGINYGYTF
TRBJ2-3 few . TRBV20-1 TGCAGTGCTCCCCTCGCGGGCACAGATACGCAGTATTTT CSAPLAGTDTQYF
TRBJ1-6 many . TRBV12-3/TRBV12-4 TGTGCCAGCAGCGTCGGGGCACATAATTCACCCCTCCACTTT CASSVGAHNSPLHF
TRBJ1-2 few . TRBV29-1 TGCAGCGTTGAAGGTTTCAGCCTAGGCTCTCAAGGGTCCTATGGCTACACCTTC CSVEGFSLGSQGSYGYTF
TRBJ1-2 . . TRBV27 TGTGCCAGTCGTCCTTGGGACACCAACTATGGCTACACCTTC CASRPWDTNYGYTF
TRBJ1-1 . . TRBV18 TGTGCCAGCTCACGGGTTCAGGCCCGGGGGACTGAAGCTTTCTTT CASSRVQARGTEAFF
TRBJ1-4 . TRBD1 TRBV27 TGTGCCAGCAGTACTTACAGGGGGCAGGTTGAAAAACTGTTTTTT CASSTYRGQVEKLFF
TRBJ1-4 . . TRBV4-2 TGTGCCAGCAGCCAGGTCCGGGACGGAAGGGAAAAACTGTTTTTT CASSQVRDGREKLFF
TRBJ2-3 . . TRBV4-2 TGTGCCAGCAGCCAGCCCGGAGACACAGATACGCAGTATTTT CASSQPGDTDTQYF
TRBJ1-5 once TRBD1 TRBV19 TGTGCCAGTAGGGGACAGAGTAGCAATCAGCCCCAGCATTTT CASRGQSSNQPQHF
TRBJ2-1 . . TRBV27 TGTGCCAGCAGTTTATGGCCCCCGCATGAGCAGTTCTTC CASSLWPPHEQFF
TRBJ2-7 few . TRBV2 TGTGCCAGCAGCGATAGACAGGAGGATAGCTCCTACGAGCAGTACTTC CASSDRQEDSSYEQYF